Detailed here is one TCR beta chain. Its antigen is currently not known. Qualities for individual bases were not recorded, and no much larger clone is one base off. This entry is derived from a study of blood T cells in healthy people across ages (dated by TCRdb to about 2015). For context, the study as a whole: In model experiments, roughly one uniquely barcoded TCR beta cDNA molecule per two T cells was captured by template switching. The study analyzed two additional independent replicas of 1 million unique cDNA reads from the same blood draw for two donors, one aged 18 to 30 and one aged 80 or older. To avoid experimental bias, donors of different ages were spread randomly across the sequencing lanes. Donors were grouped into four age groups: young (average 16 years), middle-aged (over 35), aged (around 60) and long-lived (approximately 81). Age-related changes in TCR beta repertoire diversity were measured in the study by deep sequencing normalized with unique cDNA molecular identifiers. Paper-wide results and their limitations: Estimates of total diversity from one million sequenced T cells were regarded as lower bounds and underestimates. Since profiling was done on bulk unsorted PBMCs, naive and antigen-experienced compartments could not be conclusively compared. The long-lived group showed more naive CD4+ T cells, fewer expanded clones and increased TCR diversity than the aged group, suggesting age selection. A strong correlation was found between observed TCR beta diversity and the percentage of naive T cells measured by flow cytometry. The CMV infection status of donors was not known, potentially confounding age-related changes in expanded clonotypes. Observed TCR beta diversity per million T cells fell roughly linearly with age, and a significant reduction was already apparent by age approximately 41.

Donors were a few dozen systemically healthy Caucasian individuals from Russia aged roughly 6 to 90 years. Each donor gave 8 to 10 milliliters of peripheral blood, drawn into EDTA-treated Vacutainer tubes. Ficoll-Paque density-gradient centrifugation was used to isolate PBMCs, with at least 6 million per sample. Total RNA, at least 5 micrograms per sample, was extracted from PBMCs with Trizol reagent. Naive CD45RAhigh/CD27high T cell percentages were measured by flow cytometry on a PBMC aliquot from every donor. Counted from cysteine to phenylalanine, this CDR3 has 15 amino acids. The CDR3 DNA has 45 bases and is translated from base 1. The germline V gene encodes CDR1 MDHEN and CDR2 SYDVKM. V ends up 2 bases short and J 1 base short, with an unmatched junction base count of 5. The library relied on 5' RACE. A second PCR of roughly 7 to 11 cycles was performed with a sample-barcoded 5' primer and a J-beta primer mix. A unique molecular identifier was introduced onto each TCR beta cDNA molecule by a template-switch 5' adaptor carrying 12 random nucleotides. Each sample yielded at least 2.5 million CDR3-containing paired-end reads. All of the RNA was converted into first-strand cDNA using the Mint cDNA synthesis kit, with a TRBC-specific oligonucleotide serving as the primer. After uracil-DNA glycosylase treatment, a first 18-cycle PCR used universal primers M1SS and BC2_uni_R on all cDNA. Regarding the original processing steps: Each sample was normalized by randomly selecting 1 million high-quality reads, each carrying a distinct molecular identifier. Instead of being binned into consensus sequences, reads with shared molecular identifiers were discarded. MiTCR, set to a Q25 quality threshold and the strictest error-elimination algorithm, was used for CDR3 identification, clonotype clustering and error correction. A nonparametric unseen species model with Euler transformation was used to estimate a lower bound on total TCR beta diversity. TCRdb trimmed public reads at Q25 via fastp, called clones via MiXCR and kept in-frame beta chains. Each record represents a unique CDR3 protein, reported with the most common genes and DNA among its rows. The V and J calls shown here were made by TCRdb, not taken from the authors' results. This sample is represented by around 2 million distinct CDR3 sequences; about two fifths of them were singletons. Clones ranked in the top ten supply roughly 23% of the sample.

Sequenced: blood. The chain links TRBV28 with TRBJ2-7; 7 bases in between match TRBD2. This clonotype originated in a human donor in good health. The DNA sequence is as follows: TGTGCCAGCAGTTTACCAGCGGGGCGATCCTACGAGCAGTACTTC. This encodes CASSLPAGRSYEQYF.